A selection of T cell receptor beta chains follows, all from one sample in a study of OX40 agonist ivuxolimab in advanced cancers. Sequencing used immunoSEQ multiplex PCR; TCRdb keeps in-frame clones, though not all of them. The sample has 65,000 to 70,000 clones, roughly 80% seen once. The source was CD4+ or CD8+ T cells sorted from blood, collected in a trial of the OX40 agonist ivuxolimab. The source is an adult with an advanced solid tumor such as melanoma, head and neck, liver or kidney cancer. Each CDR3 is given with its conserved first and last residue. The order of the fields is clone size, J gene, V gene, D gene, CDR3 protein, CDR3 DNA. A D gene is named only where the DNA matches it firmly. The listing skips clone size in some rows; elsewhere it reads once, few, many or a size class.

clone size: .
J gene: TRBJ2-5
V gene: TRBV5-1
D gene: .
CDR3 protein: CASSLAPGTETQYF
CDR3 DNA: TGCGCCAGCAGCTTGGCTCCAGGGACGGAGACCCAGTACTTC

clone size: .
J gene: TRBJ2-5
V gene: TRBV13
D gene: .
CDR3 protein: CASSFNWGPKETQYF
CDR3 DNA: TGTGCCAGCAGCTTTAACTGGGGGCCTAAAGAGACCCAGTACTTC

clone size: .
J gene: TRBJ1-2
V gene: TRBV4-1
D gene: .
CDR3 protein: CASSPDSSYGYTF
CDR3 DNA: TGCGCCAGCAGCCCTGACAGTTCCTATGGCTACACCTTC

clone size: .
J gene: TRBJ1-3
V gene: TRBV5-1
D gene: .
CDR3 protein: CASSLVGGSGNTIYF
CDR3 DNA: TGCGCCAGCAGCTTGGTTGGGGGGTCTGGAAACACCATATATTTT

clone size: few
J gene: TRBJ1-6
V gene: TRBV5-4
D gene: TRBD1
CDR3 protein: CASSFGTGRNSPLHF
CDR3 DNA: TGTGCCAGCAGCTTCGGGACAGGGCGGAATTCACCCCTCCACTTT

clone size: .
J gene: TRBJ2-5
V gene: TRBV7-6
D gene: .
CDR3 protein: CASSRSEYIQETQYF
CDR3 DNA: TGTGCCAGCAGCCGTAGCGAATACATCCAAGAGACCCAGTACTTC

clone size: .
J gene: TRBJ2-7
V gene: TRBV5-8
D gene: .
CDR3 protein: CASSLTGGYEQYF
CDR3 DNA: TGTGCCAGCAGCTTGACTGGGGGTTACGAGCAGTACTTC

clone size: .
J gene: TRBJ2-7
V gene: TRBV4-3
D gene: .
CDR3 protein: CASSQDGWGKQYF
CDR3 DNA: TGCGCCAGCAGCCAAGATGGATGGGGGAAGCAGTACTTC

clone size: .
J gene: TRBJ1-5
V gene: TRBV7-2
D gene: .
CDR3 protein: CASSSRVDQPQHF
CDR3 DNA: TGTGCCAGCAGCTCCAGGGTGGATCAGCCCCAGCATTTT

clone size: .
J gene: TRBJ2-2
V gene: TRBV5-1
D gene: TRBD1
CDR3 protein: CASSHGQGANTGELFF
CDR3 DNA: TGCGCCAGCAGCCACGGCCAGGGGGCGAATACCGGGGAGCTGTTTTTT

clone size: medium-sized
J gene: TRBJ1-1
V gene: TRBV7-3
D gene: TRBD1
CDR3 protein: CASRFAGTANTEAFF
CDR3 DNA: TGTGCCAGCAGGTTCGCCGGGACAGCCAACACTGAAGCTTTCTTT

clone size: .
J gene: TRBJ2-7
V gene: TRBV2
D gene: .
CDR3 protein: CASSDPEGPEQYF
CDR3 DNA: TGTGCCAGCAGTGACCCAGAAGGACCCGAGCAGTACTTC

clone size: .
J gene: TRBJ2-3
V gene: TRBV4-1
D gene: .
CDR3 protein: CASSQVGTSHPNTQYF
CDR3 DNA: TGCGCCAGCAGCCAAGTAGGAACTAGCCACCCAAATACGCAGTATTTT

clone size: .
J gene: TRBJ1-6
V gene: TRBV30
D gene: .
CDR3 protein: CAWSTGGGNSPLHF
CDR3 DNA: TGTGCCTGGAGTACCGGGGGGGGCAATTCACCCCTCCACTTT

clone size: .
J gene: TRBJ2-5
V gene: TRBV7-9
D gene: TRBD2
CDR3 protein: CASNSRTSMETQYF
CDR3 DNA: TGTGCCAGCAATTCCCGGACTAGCATGGAGACCCAGTACTTC

clone size: .
J gene: TRBJ1-1
V gene: TRBV5-1
D gene: .
CDR3 protein: CASSLASGYEAFF
CDR3 DNA: TGCGCCAGCAGCTTGGCCTCAGGGTATGAAGCTTTCTTT

clone size: .
J gene: TRBJ1-1
V gene: TRBV11-2
D gene: .
CDR3 protein: CASSFGGGGGTEAFF
CDR3 DNA: TGTGCCAGCAGCTTTGGAGGAGGGGGAGGTACTGAAGCTTTCTTT

clone size: .
J gene: TRBJ1-2
V gene: TRBV5-1
D gene: TRBD1
CDR3 protein: CASAITGENYGYTF
CDR3 DNA: TGCGCCAGCGCAATAACAGGGGAGAACTATGGCTACACCTTC

clone size: .
J gene: TRBJ2-3
V gene: TRBV4-1
D gene: TRBD1
CDR3 protein: CASSHLDRDADTQYF
CDR3 DNA: TGCGCCAGCAGCCACCTGGACAGGGATGCAGATACGCAGTATTTT

clone size: .
J gene: TRBJ2-5
V gene: TRBV2
D gene: .
CDR3 protein: CASSSGETQYF
CDR3 DNA: TGTGCCAGCAGCTCTGGGGAGACCCAGTACTTC

clone size: .
J gene: TRBJ2-5
V gene: TRBV18
D gene: TRBD1
CDR3 protein: CASSGKQGAGETQYF
CDR3 DNA: TGTGCCAGCTCAGGCAAACAGGGGGCAGGAGAGACCCAGTACTTC

clone size: .
J gene: TRBJ1-1
V gene: TRBV6-5
D gene: .
CDR3 protein: CASSRRWPLNTEAFF
CDR3 DNA: TGTGCCAGCAGTCGACGGTGGCCCTTGAACACTGAAGCTTTCTTT

clone size: .
J gene: TRBJ2-2
V gene: TRBV7-2
D gene: .
CDR3 protein: CASSLELFGELFF
CDR3 DNA: TGTGCCAGCAGCTTAGAACTTTTCGGGGAGCTGTTTTTT

clone size: few
J gene: TRBJ2-3
V gene: TRBV11-2
D gene: TRBD1
CDR3 protein: CASSLAPGGRRTDTQYF
CDR3 DNA: TGTGCCAGCAGCTTAGCTCCAGGGGGCCGTAGGACAGATACGCAGTATTTT

clone size: few
J gene: TRBJ1-3
V gene: TRBV7-9
D gene: .
CDR3 protein: CASSQGDGNTIYF
CDR3 DNA: TGTGCCAGCAGTCAGGGAGATGGAAACACCATATATTTT

clone size: .
J gene: TRBJ2-7
V gene: TRBV5-1
D gene: .
CDR3 protein: CASSERGGDEQYF
CDR3 DNA: TGCGCCAGCAGTGAGAGGGGAGGCGACGAGCAGTACTTC

clone size: .
J gene: TRBJ1-3
V gene: TRBV25-1
D gene: .
CDR3 protein: CASSEYGWTVNSGNTIYF
CDR3 DNA: TGTGCCAGCAGTGAATACGGCTGGACGGTGAACTCTGGAAACACCATATATTTT

clone size: few
J gene: TRBJ1-1
V gene: TRBV6-5
D gene: .
CDR3 protein: CASSYWGNTEAFF
CDR3 DNA: TGTGCCAGCAGTTACTGGGGGAACACTGAAGCTTTCTTT

clone size: .
J gene: TRBJ1-5
V gene: TRBV27
D gene: .
CDR3 protein: CASSFVQGDQPQHF
CDR3 DNA: TGTGCCAGCAGTTTCGTACAGGGTGATCAGCCCCAGCATTTT

clone size: .
J gene: TRBJ1-6
V gene: TRBV4-1
D gene: TRBD1
CDR3 protein: CASSHLTGGSPLHF
CDR3 DNA: TGCGCCAGCAGCCACCTTACAGGGGGATCACCCCTCCACTTT

clone size: once
J gene: TRBJ2-5
V gene: TRBV7-2
D gene: .
CDR3 protein: CASSLVWVWGDQYF
CDR3 DNA: TGTGCCAGCAGCTTAGTTTGGGTTTGGGGGGACCAGTACTTC

clone size: few
J gene: TRBJ2-1
V gene: TRBV19
D gene: .
CDR3 protein: CASRWASRNEQFF
CDR3 DNA: TGTGCCAGTAGGTGGGCCTCAAGGAATGAGCAGTTCTTC

clone size: .
J gene: TRBJ2-1
V gene: TRBV7-2
D gene: TRBD2
CDR3 protein: CASSIQSLAGYEQFF
CDR3 DNA: TGTGCCAGCAGCATACAGTCACTAGCGGGCTATGAGCAGTTCTTC

clone size: .
J gene: TRBJ1-1
V gene: TRBV29-1
D gene: .
CDR3 protein: CSVQITEAFF
CDR3 DNA: TGCAGCGTTCAAATCACTGAAGCTTTCTTT

clone size: .
J gene: TRBJ2-3
V gene: TRBV29-1
D gene: .
CDR3 protein: CSVEEDITSTDTQYF
CDR3 DNA: TGCAGCGTTGAAGAAGACATCACTAGCACAGATACGCAGTATTTT

clone size: .
J gene: TRBJ2-3
V gene: TRBV19
D gene: .
CDR3 protein: CASSNKPGVPDTQYF
CDR3 DNA: TGTGCCAGTAGCAATAAGCCGGGGGTCCCAGATACGCAGTATTTT

clone size: .
J gene: TRBJ2-2
V gene: TRBV6-5
D gene: .
CDR3 protein: CASSYSGDLNTGELFF
CDR3 DNA: TGTGCCAGCAGTTACTCTGGGGATTTGAACACCGGGGAGCTGTTTTTT

clone size: once
J gene: TRBJ2-5
V gene: TRBV9
D gene: .
CDR3 protein: CASSVVSGPKETQYF
CDR3 DNA: TGTGCCAGCAGCGTAGTGTCAGGACCTAAAGAGACCCAGTACTTC

clone size: .
J gene: TRBJ1-4
V gene: TRBV4-2
D gene: .
CDR3 protein: CASSQDAGGEGEKLFF
CDR3 DNA: TGTGCCAGCAGCCAAGATGCGGGGGGCGAGGGTGAAAAACTGTTTTTT

clone size: .
J gene: TRBJ2-3
V gene: TRBV7-9
D gene: TRBD1
CDR3 protein: CASSLPPTGAKDTQYF
CDR3 DNA: TGTGCCAGCAGCTTACCCCCGACAGGGGCGAAAGATACGCAGTATTTT

clone size: few
J gene: TRBJ1-2
V gene: TRBV4-2
D gene: .
CDR3 protein: CASSPQEGNYGYTF
CDR3 DNA: TGTGCCAGCAGCCCGCAGGAGGGTAACTATGGCTACACCTTC

clone size: .
J gene: TRBJ1-5
V gene: TRBV7-9
D gene: .
CDR3 protein: CASSLAGGMSNQPQHF
CDR3 DNA: TGTGCCAGCAGCTTAGCGGGGGGTATGAGCAATCAGCCCCAGCATTTT

clone size: .
J gene: TRBJ1-5
V gene: TRBV19
D gene: .
CDR3 protein: CASNEGQQPQHF
CDR3 DNA: TGTGCCAGTAATGAGGGCCAGCAGCCCCAGCATTTT

clone size: .
J gene: TRBJ1-6
V gene: TRBV9
D gene: .
CDR3 protein: CASSANRNNSPLHF
CDR3 DNA: TGTGCCAGCAGCGCAAACAGAAACAATTCACCCCTCCACTTT

clone size: .
J gene: TRBJ1-4
V gene: TRBV4-1
D gene: .
CDR3 protein: CASSQVWGEGEKLFF
CDR3 DNA: TGCGCCAGCAGCCAAGTATGGGGAGAGGGAGAAAAACTGTTTTTT

clone size: .
J gene: TRBJ2-4
V gene: TRBV5-1
D gene: .
CDR3 protein: CASSPQPGNIQYF
CDR3 DNA: TGCGCCAGCAGCCCCCAACCCGGGAACATTCAGTACTTC

clone size: .
J gene: TRBJ1-4
V gene: TRBV28
D gene: TRBD1
CDR3 protein: CASSLYEGAGEKLFF
CDR3 DNA: TGTGCCAGCAGTTTATATGAGGGGGCGGGTGAAAAACTGTTTTTT

clone size: .
J gene: TRBJ1-4
V gene: TRBV4-1
D gene: .
CDR3 protein: CASSPQGFNEKLFF
CDR3 DNA: TGCGCCAGCAGCCCACAGGGTTTTAATGAAAAACTGTTTTTT

clone size: .
J gene: TRBJ1-2
V gene: TRBV28
D gene: TRBD1
CDR3 protein: CASSLLGRGRRYGYTF
CDR3 DNA: TGTGCCAGCAGTTTATTGGGCAGGGGGCGCAGGTATGGCTACACCTTC

clone size: .
J gene: TRBJ1-1
V gene: TRBV13
D gene: .
CDR3 protein: CASSLGTSSMNTEAFF
CDR3 DNA: TGTGCCAGCAGCTTGGGAACCAGCAGTATGAACACTGAAGCTTTCTTT